The rows below give T cell receptor beta chains drawn from one sample of a study of T-cell memory formation after mild COVID-19. TCRdb analysed the 5' RACE reads with MiXCR anew, one entry per CDR3 protein. Here the sample spans 210,000 or so distinct CDR3 sequences, roughly 18% being singletons. Sample: PBMCs or a T cell subset sorted from them (not recorded which). The receptors come from an adult woman who had mild COVID-19 (a few samples of this study predate the infection). Cell type and time point are not known. Both conserved end residues are part of each CDR3. A D gene is named only where the DNA matches it firmly. Clone size is not always given. Where it is, it says once, few, many or a class for expanded clones.

TRBJ2-7	-	TRBD2	TRBV19	TGTGCCAGTAGTATCGGGAGGGCGACAGGCGGTAAAGAGCAGTACTTC	CASSIGRATGGKEQYF
TRBJ1-2	-	-	TRBV11-1	TGTGCCAGCAGCCTATCGGGGCAGGGCTACACCTTC	CASSLSGQGYTF
TRBJ1-1	-	-	TRBV7-2	TGTGCCAGCAGCTTACTTCGCTTGAACACTGAAGCTTTCTTT	CASSLLRLNTEAFF
TRBJ2-1	few	TRBD2	TRBV7-3	TGTGCCAGCAGCCCTAGCGGGAGTAGGAATGAGCAGTTCTTC	CASSPSGSRNEQFF
TRBJ1-2	few	-	TRBV12-3/TRBV12-4	TGTGCCAGCAGTGTGGGGGTTTACTATGGCTACACCTTC	CASSVGVYYGYTF
TRBJ2-5	-	-	TRBV27	TGTGCCAGCAGTGTCCCAGGAGGGGGGCTAGAGACCCAGTACTTC	CASSVPGGGLETQYF
TRBJ2-5	many	-	TRBV20-1	TGCAGTGTTCTACGGACCGCAGATTCCGGAGAGACCCAGTACTTC	CSVLRTADSGETQYF
TRBJ1-1	-	-	TRBV12-3/TRBV12-4	TGTGCCAGCAGTACAGGGTTTTCGACTGAAGCTTTCTTT	CASSTGFSTEAFF
TRBJ1-5	few	-	TRBV19	TGTGCCAGTAGTATCCATCAGACAGGAAATCAGCCCCAGCATTTT	CASSIHQTGNQPQHF
TRBJ2-1	few	TRBD1	TRBV2	TGTGCCAGCAGTGACATAGACAGGGGGTCGAAGTTCTTC	CASSDIDRGSKFF
TRBJ2-2	-	-	TRBV5-1	TGCGCCAGCAGCCGCGAACAGAACACCGGGGAGCTGTTTTTT	CASSREQNTGELFF
TRBJ1-5	-	-	TRBV5-1	TGCGCCAGCAGCTTGCGGGGGGAGAATCAGCCCCAGCATTTT	CASSLRGENQPQHF
TRBJ2-3	-	-	TRBV6-2/TRBV6-3	TGTGCCAGCAGTTACGTTCCCATTGGTACGCAGTATTTT	CASSYVPIGTQYF
TRBJ2-7	few	-	TRBV18	TGTGCCAGCTCACCAGGGGACGAGCAGTACTTC	CASSPGDEQYF
TRBJ2-1	-	TRBD1	TRBV24-1	TGTGCCACCCGACAGGGGGCGGATGAGCAGTTCTTC	CATRQGADEQFF
TRBJ2-7	few	-	TRBV12-3/TRBV12-4	TGTGCCAGCAGCACTATCGGGGCGATCTACGAGCAGTACTTC	CASSTIGAIYEQYF
TRBJ2-5	-	-	TRBV18	TGTGCCAGCTCACCGACTCAACAAGAGACCCAGTACTTC	CASSPTQQETQYF
TRBJ1-1	few	-	TRBV7-9	TGTGCCAGCAGCTTAGGGCTCCTTGAAGCTTTCTTT	CASSLGLLEAFF
TRBJ2-2	many	-	TRBV5-1	TGCGCCAGCAGTCCAGGGGAGTACACCGGGGAGCTGTTTTTT	CASSPGEYTGELFF
TRBJ1-2	few	-	TRBV12-3/TRBV12-4	TGTGCCAGCAGTTTATCAGGGAACTATGGCTACACCTTC	CASSLSGNYGYTF
TRBJ2-7	many	-	TRBV18	TGCGCCAGCAGCTTATCAGGAACCTCCTACGAGCAGTACTTC	CASSLSGTSYEQYF
TRBJ2-2	-	-	TRBV5-1	TGCGCCAGCAGCCCGGTAGCAGGGGGAGGCACCGGGGAGCTGTTTTTT	CASSPVAGGGTGELFF
TRBJ1-1	-	TRBD1	TRBV11-3	TGTGCCAGCAGCTCTCCTTGGGGACAGGGGACAGAGGCTTTCTTT	CASSSPWGQGTEAFF
TRBJ2-3	-	TRBD2	TRBV4-2	TGTGCCAGCAGCCAAGATGGGACTAGCGCTCCCACAGATACGCAGTATTTT	CASSQDGTSAPTDTQYF
TRBJ1-1	-	-	TRBV12-3/TRBV12-4	TGTGCCAGCATCCCTTCCTTGGGGACTGAAGCTTTCTTT	CASIPSLGTEAFF
TRBJ2-7	-	-	TRBV9	TGTGCCAGCAGCGTAGTAGGGGGTTCTGTACCCTACGAGCAGTACTTC	CASSVVGGSVPYEQYF
TRBJ2-7	-	TRBD1	TRBV5-1	TGCGCCAGCAGCAAGACAGGGTCCTACGAGCAGTACTTC	CASSKTGSYEQYF
TRBJ2-1	few	-	TRBV12-3/TRBV12-4	TGTGCCAGCAGTTTAGGAGGTCGCGGGTCCTACAATGAGCAGTTCTTC	CASSLGGRGSYNEQFF
TRBJ2-7	-	-	TRBV7-2	TGTGCCAGCAGCTTAAGGTGGTTACCCTACGAGCAGTACTTC	CASSLRWLPYEQYF
TRBJ2-7	once	TRBD2	TRBV6-6	TGTGCCAGCAGTTACGGGAACGATCTAAGGACTAGCGGCCTCTACGAGCAGTACTTC	CASSYGNDLRTSGLYEQYF
TRBJ1-6	-	TRBD1	TRBV5-1	TGCGCCAGCAGCTTGGCGGGACAGGCGGTCTCACCCCTCCACTTT	CASSLAGQAVSPLHF
TRBJ2-1	-	-	TRBV21-1	TGTGCCAGCAGCAAATCTAGCCAAAATGAGCAGTTCTTC	CASSKSSQNEQFF
TRBJ1-5	few	-	TRBV4-2	TGTGCCAGCGGGGCGCCGGGCAATCAGCCCCAGCATTTT	CASGAPGNQPQHF
TRBJ2-1	-	-	TRBV20-1	TGCAGTGCTAGAGACTCTCATGGGCGGAGCTCCTACAATGAGCAGTTCTTC	CSARDSHGRSSYNEQFF
TRBJ2-5	-	-	TRBV10-3	TGTGCCATCAGTTGGACAGAACAAGAGACCCAGTACTTC	CAISWTEQETQYF
TRBJ2-4	few	-	TRBV2	TGTGCCAGCAGTGAAGTCGAGAGCTCCAAAAACATTCAGTACTTC	CASSEVESSKNIQYF
TRBJ2-3	-	-	TRBV6-1	TGTGCCAGCAGTGACGGGTCGGATACGCAGTATTTT	CASSDGSDTQYF
TRBJ1-3	few	-	TRBV18	TGTGCCAGCTCACCGGAGAGGTCTGGAAACACCATATATTTT	CASSPERSGNTIYF
TRBJ2-1	many	TRBD2	TRBV11-3	TGTGCCAGCAGCTTAGGACTAGCGGGGCACAATGAGCAGTTCTTC	CASSLGLAGHNEQFF
TRBJ1-1	few	-	TRBV5-1	TGCGCCAGCAGCTTCGTCTCTAACACTGAAGCTTTCTTT	CASSFVSNTEAFF
TRBJ1-3	-	-	TRBV7-2	TGTGCCAGCAGCCCGTCCCCGGGTAGTGGAAACACCATATATTTT	CASSPSPGSGNTIYF
TRBJ1-1	few	-	TRBV7-6	TGTGCCAGCAGCCATCGACGGGCCACTGAAGCTTTCTTT	CASSHRRATEAFF
TRBJ2-3	-	TRBD2	TRBV12-3/TRBV12-4	TGTGCCAGCAGTTTACTGGGGACTAGAAACACAGATACGCAGTATTTT	CASSLLGTRNTDTQYF
TRBJ2-1	few	TRBD2	TRBV5-5	TGTGCCAGCAGCGCCGGTGGACTAGCGACCCTCTTC	CASSAGGLATLF
TRBJ2-6	-	-	TRBV30	TGTGCCTGGAGCGTCTTTTACTTAGGGGGGGACAACGTCCTGACTTTC	CAWSVFYLGGDNVLTF
TRBJ2-3	few	TRBD1	TRBV7-3	TGTGCCAGCAGCTTAAGGGGACAGCTCACAGATACGCAGTATTTT	CASSLRGQLTDTQYF
TRBJ2-5	many	-	TRBV7-2	TGTGCCAGCAGCCCATGGGGGCAGGGAGAGACCCAGTACTTC	CASSPWGQGETQYF
TRBJ2-1	-	-	TRBV3-1	TGTGCCAGCAGCCAAGATTTTGGGGGCTCCTACAATGAGCAGTTCTTC	CASSQDFGGSYNEQFF
TRBJ2-1	-	TRBD1	TRBV20-1	TGCAGTGCTGGAGGACAGGGGGCTTGGAATGAGCAGTTCTTC	CSAGGQGAWNEQFF
TRBJ2-3	-	-	TRBV24-1	TGTGCCACCAGTGATCCCGTTGACCGAAGAGGACAGCATTTGGATACGCAGTATTTT	CATSDPVDRRGQHLDTQYF
TRBJ1-4	few	-	TRBV12-3/TRBV12-4	TGTGCCAGCAGTTCCAGAGGGGGACCTAATGAAAAACTGTTTTTT	CASSSRGGPNEKLFF
TRBJ2-1	-	TRBD2	TRBV7-2	TGTGTCAGCTCCTCTGTGGGGGGGGGATACAATGAGCAGTTCTTC	CVSSSVGGGYNEQFF
TRBJ1-1	once	-	TRBV6-1	TGTGCCAGCAGAAGCAGGAGATTTGCTGAAGCTTTCTTT	CASRSRRFAEAFF
TRBJ1-1	-	-	TRBV20-1	TGCAGTGCTAGTCGGGACACCTTTTCCACTGAAGCTTTCTTT	CSASRDTFSTEAFF
TRBJ2-3	-	-	TRBV9	TGTGCCAGCAGCGTAGGGCAGGGGAAGATAGATACGCAGTATTTT	CASSVGQGKIDTQYF
TRBJ2-4	few	-	TRBV3-1	TGTGCCAGCAGCCACCAAGCCAAAAACATTCAGTACTTC	CASSHQAKNIQYF
TRBJ2-2	-	-	TRBV7-6	TGTGCCAGCAGCTTAGGGGACAGCGGGACGAGGGAGCTGTTTTTT	CASSLGDSGTRELFF
TRBJ2-5	-	-	TRBV20-1	TGCAGTGCTAGAGAAAAGAGCATGGAGACCCAGTACTTC	CSAREKSMETQYF